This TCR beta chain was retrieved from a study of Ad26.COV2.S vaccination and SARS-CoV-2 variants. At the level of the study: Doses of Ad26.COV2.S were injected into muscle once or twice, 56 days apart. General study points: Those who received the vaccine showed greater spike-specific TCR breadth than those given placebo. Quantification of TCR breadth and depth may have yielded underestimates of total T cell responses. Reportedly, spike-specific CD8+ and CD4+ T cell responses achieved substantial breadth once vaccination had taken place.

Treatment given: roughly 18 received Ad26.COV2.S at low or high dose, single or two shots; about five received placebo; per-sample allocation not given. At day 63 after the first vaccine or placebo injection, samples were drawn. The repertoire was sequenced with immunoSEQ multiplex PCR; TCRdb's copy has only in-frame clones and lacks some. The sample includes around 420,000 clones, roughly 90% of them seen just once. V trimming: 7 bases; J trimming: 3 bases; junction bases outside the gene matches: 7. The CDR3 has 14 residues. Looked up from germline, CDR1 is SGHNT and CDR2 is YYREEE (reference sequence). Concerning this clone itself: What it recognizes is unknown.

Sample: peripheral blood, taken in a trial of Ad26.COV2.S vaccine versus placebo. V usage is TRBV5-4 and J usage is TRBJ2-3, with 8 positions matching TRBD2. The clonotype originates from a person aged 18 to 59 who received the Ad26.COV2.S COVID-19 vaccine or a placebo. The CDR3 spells CASSSGGSTDTQYF. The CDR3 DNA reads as TGTGCCAGCTCCAGCGGGGGCTCGACAGATACGCAGTATTTT.